The 9 T cell receptor beta chains reported below all come from one sample, sequenced in a study of T cells in Graves' hyperthyroidism and ophthalmopathy. RNA transcripts gave rise to amplified TCR beta CDR3 regions. HTBI primers were the set used in a first-round RT-PCR of the TCR CDR3. Each CDR3 protein gets one entry after TCRdb re-called the multiplex PCR reads with MiXCR. This table has roughly 710,000 distinct CDR3 sequences, roughly a third appearing once. The sequenced sample consisted of blood. Receptors were obtained from a woman in her thirties or forties with Graves' hyperthyroidism.

Concerning this clonotype itself: A read error is possible here, since a much larger clone lies one base away. This rearrangement joins TRBV7-9 to TRBJ2-7; a weak D match, TRBD1 (6 bases). The V gene lost 4 bases and the J gene lost 4 bases, with 11 bases spanning the gap. CDR1 is SEHNR and CDR2 is FQNEAQ in the germline V gene (reference sequence). CDR3 size: 13 residues. The CDR3 sequence: CASSSFGQYEQYF. The CDR3 DNA is TGTGCCAGCAGCTCTTTCGGACAGTACGAGCAGTACTTC. Together with reference TRBV7-9 and TRBJ2-7, the CDR3 gives the full variable domain: DTGVSQNPRHKITKRGQNVTFRCDPISEHNRLYWYRQTLGQGPEFLTYFQNEAQLEKSRLLSDRFSAERPKGSFSTLEIQRTEQGDSAMYLCASSSFGQYEQYFGPGTRLTVT.

Regarding this clonotype: A read error may produce the germline difference seen at one junction end. The genes are TRBV29-1 and TRBJ1-2; 8 nucleotides agree with TRBD1. Germline loops: CDR1 SQVTM, CDR2 ANQGSEA. This CDR3 region has 11 residues. CDR3 nucleotides: TGCAGCGTTGACCGTGGGGACAGGATCGAATTC. This gives the protein CSVDRGDRIEF.

The CDR3 protein is CASSSPGEGSYEQYF. CDR3 nucleotide sequence: TGTGCCAGCAGCTCTCCCGGGGAGGGGTCCTACGAGCAGTACTTC. The gene calls are TRBV28 and TRBJ2-7; 7 bases align to TRBD2. Trimming took 6 bases from V and 1 from J; bases not matched to a gene: 9. Looked up from germline, CDR1 is MDHEN and CDR2 is SYDVKM. This CDR3 has 15 amino acids. Using reference TRBV28 and TRBJ2-7 for the parts outside the CDR3, the full variable domain is DVKVTQSSRYLVKRTGEKVFLECVQDMDHENMFWYRQDPGLGLRLIYFSYDVKMKEKGDIPEGYSVSREKKERFSLILESASTNQTSMYLCASSSPGEGSYEQYFGPGTRLTVT.

The J gene is TRBJ2-5, the V gene TRBV5-1; TRBD2 aligns across 8 bases. The CDR3 runs 16 residues. The J segment lost 2 bases and the V segment lost 1 base, leaving 7 bases of the junction unmatched. CDR1 and CDR2 from the germline V gene are SGHRS and YFSETQ. CDR3 bases: TGCGCCAGCAGCTTGTTGGGTATAGCGGGACAAGAGACCCAGTACTTC. This translates into CASSLLGIAGQETQYF.

This clonotype was recorded a few times. The gene calls are TRBV5-1 and TRBJ1-1; D is perhaps TRBD1 (5 bases). CDR3 size: 13 residues. Germline V gene lookup returns CDR1 SGHRS and CDR2 YFSETQ. Trimming took off 8 bases at V and 1 base at J, with 12 bases between the two ends. The CDR3 reads CASWGRRNTEAFF. The CDR3 bases are TGCGCCAGTTGGGGGAGGAGGAACACTGAAGCTTTCTTT. Full variable domain (outside the CDR3, taken from reference TRBV5-1 and TRBJ1-1): KAGVTQTPRYLIKTRGQQVTLSCSPISGHRSVSWYQQTPGQGLQFLFEYFSETQRNKGNFPGRFSGRQFSNSRSEMNVSTLELGDSALYLCASWGRRNTEAFFGQGTRLTVV.

This CDR3 is CASSLDTRTEEAEAFF. The CDR3 DNA sequence: TGTGCCAGCAGCTTAGATACCCGGACAGAAGAGGCTGAAGCTTTCTTT. V and J are TRBV11-2 and TRBJ1-1; D perhaps matches TRBD1 (6 bases). This CDR3 spans 16 amino acids. The germline V and J ends were trimmed by 0 bases and 6 bases, with 17 bases remaining between them. Germline-derived CDR1 and CDR2 are SGHAT and FQNNGV.

The sample holds many counts of this clonotype. The V gene is TRBV20-1, the J gene TRBJ1-6; D might be TRBD1 (5 bases). V lost 6 bases, J lost 9 bases, and 24 bases lay in between. Germline CDR1 DFQATT, CDR2 SNEGSKA (reference sequence). This CDR3 is built from 16 residues. CDR3 loop: CSAPSVWAERGSPLHF. The CDR3 bases are TGCAGTGCCCCGTCGGTTTGGGCAGAGAGGGGTTCACCCCTCCACTTT.

The genes are TRBV12-3 or TRBV12-4 and TRBJ1-2, with D possibly being TRBD1 (6 bases). Trimming took off 7 bases at V and 6 bases at J, with 18 bases between the two ends. This CDR3 is built from 14 residues. Here the CDR3 reads CASTFSAGGDGYTF. The CDR3 DNA reads TGTGCCAGCACTTTCTCGGCGGGGGGCGATGGCTACACCTTC.

This chain joins TRBV15 and TRBJ1-5; D ambiguous. Looked up from germline, CDR1 is LNHNV and CDR2 is YYDKDF (reference sequence). This CDR3 is 15 amino acids long. Trimming left V 3 bases short and J 5 bases short, with 14 bases between. Here the CDR3 DNA reads TGTGCCACCAGCAGTAAGAGCAGGTACGATCAGCCCCAGCATTTT. Translating gives CATSSKSRYDQPQHF.